The text below deals with one TCR beta chain. The antigen is undetermined. The data stem from a study of identical twins. The study's findings and limits: Models predicted too little out-of-frame TCR alpha sharing in monozygotic twins. These conclusions were based on statistical analysis (cross-sectional, not following the same donors). Researchers reported excess low generation probability among twin-shared out-of-frame alpha sequences.

TCRdb re-called the 5' RACE reads with MiXCR, one entry per CDR3 protein. Altogether 1,800,000 or so distinct CDR3 sequences are present, about 32% being singletons, with the ten largest covering about 0.25%. Healthy Caucasians supplied all donations. There are 14 residues in the CDR3. Trimming removed 4 bases from V and 5 bases from J, with 13 bases in between. Germline V CDR1 and CDR2: SGHNT, YYREEE (reference sequence). Sequencing was carried out using cord blood. The chain couples TRBV5-4 to TRBJ2-1; D unresolved. This TCR came from a newborn girl in good health. The CDR3 here is CASSPRMVNNEQFF. CDR3 coding DNA: TGTGCCAGCAGCCCCCGGATGGTAAACAATGAGCAGTTCTTC. Based on the CDR3 plus reference TRBV5-4 and TRBJ2-1, the full variable domain is ETGVTQSPTHLIKTRGQQVTLRCSSQSGHNTVSWYQQALGQGPQFIFQYYREEENGRGNFPPRFSGLQFPNYSSELNVNALELDDSALYLCASSPRMVNNEQFFGPGTRLTVL.